These 12 T cell receptor beta chains were all obtained from the same sample, sequenced in a study of response to subunit inactivated influenza vaccine. Each CDR3 protein gets one entry after TCRdb re-called the RT-PCR reads with MiXCR. The sample records some 480,000 distinct CDR3 sequences, roughly 9.8% being singletons. The sequencing here drew on PBMCs from blood, taken 40 to 50 days after vaccination. Receptors originate from a man aged 50 to 60 who received an inactivated influenza vaccine.

This clonotype was observed at least ten times. V usage is TRBV5-6 and J usage is TRBJ2-7; D not resolved. V was clipped by 1 base and J by 2 bases, with 7 bases between them. This CDR3 has 13 amino acids. Germline values: CDR1 SGHDT, CDR2 YYEEEE. In DNA form, the CDR3 reads TGTGCCAGCAGCTTGATGGGGACCTACGAGCAGTACTTC. Translated, it gives CASSLMGTYEQYF. The entire variable domain, with the rest obtained from reference TRBV5-6 and TRBJ2-7, is as follows: DAGVTQSPTHLIKTRGQQVTLRCSPKSGHDTVSWYQQALGQGPQFIFQYYEEEERQRGNFPDRFSGHQFPNYSSELNVNALLLGDSALYLCASSLMGTYEQYFGPGTRLTVT.

The V gene is TRBV20-1, the J gene TRBJ1-2, with a weak D call TRBD1 (6 bases). The V end was cut by 0 bases, the J end by 2 bases, with 13 bases between. This CDR3 region has 15 residues. The germline CDR1 and CDR2 sequences are DFQATT and SNEGSKA (reference sequence). The CDR3 sequence: CSARDNRAENYGYTF. The CDR3 DNA reads TGCAGTGCTAGAGATAACAGGGCGGAAAACTATGGCTACACCTTC.

This clonotype has a count of ten or more. The chain has TRBV12-3 or TRBV12-4 and TRBJ1-3, with unresolved D. Trimming left V 6 bases short and J 5 bases short, with 5 bases between. This CDR3 has 11 residues. CDR3 amino acids: CASSGRNTIYF. CDR3 DNA: TGTGCCAGCAGCGGACGAAACACCATATATTTT.

V is TRBV7-2 and J is TRBJ1-2; no firm D call. Per the germline V gene, CDR1 is SGHTA and CDR2 is FQGNSA. The CDR3 totals 13 residues. V was clipped by 3 bases and J by 3 bases, with 8 bases between them. The CDR3 bases are TGTGCCAGCAGCTTTGGTGGTTACTATGGCTACACCTTC. The encoded protein is CASSFGGYYGYTF.

This clonotype was counted ten times or more. The gene calls are TRBV10-3 and TRBJ2-1, with 11 positions matching TRBD1. CDR1 and CDR2 from the germline V gene are ENHRY and SYGVKD. The junction had 4 bases not matched to a gene; V was cut back by 0 bases and J by 6 bases. CDR3 length: 16 amino acids. The CDR3 spells CAISESRDRGINEQFF. The CDR3 DNA reads TGTGCCATCAGTGAGTCAAGGGACAGGGGGATCAATGAGCAGTTCTTC.

The genes are TRBV7-8 and TRBJ1-5; D gene unclear. This CDR3 is built from 17 residues. Trimming left V 7 bases short and J 3 bases short, with 22 bases between. Germline V gene lookup returns CDR1 SGHVS and CDR2 FQNEAQ. The CDR3: CASNKHPPDGTNQPQHF. Here the CDR3 DNA reads TGTGCCAGCAACAAACACCCGCCCGATGGTACCAATCAGCCCCAGCATTTT.

The chain carries TRBV5-1 and TRBJ2-7; D not certain. The ends were cut back, 1 base at V and 0 bases at J, with 14 bases in the middle. The germline V gene encodes CDR1 SGHRS and CDR2 YFSETQ. This CDR3 contains 16 residues. CDR3 in DNA: TGCGCCAGCAGCTTGAATCGTATCCTCACCTCCTACGAGCAGTACTTC. Protein product: CASSLNRILTSYEQYF.

This chain joins TRBV10-3 and TRBJ2-5; the D is unclear. Germline assignment: CDR1 ENHRY and CDR2 SYGVKD. The CDR3 has 15 residues. V gave up 0 bases and J gave up 5 bases, with 13 bases separating them. The CDR3 spells CAISESTPGRETQYF. CDR3 bases: TGTGCCATCAGTGAGTCGACTCCCGGGCGGGAGACCCAGTACTTC.

This chain joins TRBV5-1 and TRBJ2-7, with 7 nucleotides matching TRBD1. The germline CDR1 and CDR2 sequences are SGHRS and YFSETQ. The ends lost 4 bases at V and 6 bases at J; junction bases unmatched: 10. CDR3 length: 14 amino acids. Here the CDR3 reads CASSTWTGISEQYF. In nucleotides, the CDR3 is TGCGCCAGCAGCACCTGGACAGGAATTAGCGAGCAGTACTTC.

This chain joins TRBV7-2 and TRBJ2-1; the match to TRBD2 covers 7 bases. The CDR3 is 13 residues long. CDR1 is SGHTA and CDR2 is FQGNSA in the germline V gene. The V gene end was trimmed by 5 bases and the J gene end by 7 bases; junction bases not matched to a gene: 5. The CDR3 here is CASSPRGRNEQFF. CDR3 bases: TGTGCCAGCAGCCCCCGCGGGAGAAATGAGCAGTTCTTC.

This clonotype has more than one count but fewer than ten. The V and J genes are TRBV19 and TRBJ2-2; 11 positions match TRBD2. Germline CDR1 LNHDA, CDR2 SQIVND (reference sequence). After removal of 5 bases from V and 5 bases from J, the junction contained 7 bases not matched to a gene. This CDR3 has 16 amino acids. In DNA, the CDR3 is TGTGCCAGTAGTCCTCTAGCGGGAGGACGGACCGGGGAGCTGTTTTTT. This encodes CASSPLAGGRTGELFF.

This clonotype was seen many times. The chain is built from TRBV5-1 and TRBJ2-7, with D hard to call. The CDR3 is made up of 14 amino acids. Germline V gene data show CDR1 as SGHRS and CDR2 as YFSETQ. Trimming shortened V by 1 base and J by 0 bases, and 8 bases separated the two germline ends. The CDR3 region is CASSLQDPSYEQYF. Written as DNA, the CDR3 is TGCGCCAGCAGCTTGCAGGACCCCTCCTACGAGCAGTACTTC. The complete variable domain, with remaining parts taken from reference TRBV5-1 and TRBJ2-7, reads KAGVTQTPRYLIKTRGQQVTLSCSPISGHRSVSWYQQTPGQGLQFLFEYFSETQRNKGNFPGRFSGRQFSNSRSEMNVSTLELGDSALYLCASSLQDPSYEQYFGPGTRLTVT.